A single sample is the source of the 14 T cell receptor beta chains below, sequenced in a study of OX40 agonist ivuxolimab in advanced cancers. The library was prepared using the immunoSEQ multiplex PCR assay. The table was pulled from immuneACCESS by TCRdb, which kept in-frame rearrangements only. Such tables lose some clones; where checked, under half of the loss comes from unresolved V genes, and the rest has no known cause. The sample has about 61,000 clones on record, 89% of them singletons. Clones ranked in the top ten supply 18% of the sample. The specimen was CD4+ or CD8+ T cells sorted from blood, collected in a trial of the OX40 agonist ivuxolimab. The source is an adult with an advanced solid tumor such as melanoma, head and neck, liver or kidney cancer.

Within the sample, this clone is medium-sized. The rearrangement joins TRBV21-1 to TRBJ2-7. TRBV21-1 is an annotated pseudogene. This CDR3 has 13 residues. The CDR3 bases are TGTGCCAGCAGCACTCCGGCAGCTTACGAGCAGTACTTC. Translated, it gives CASSTPAAYEQYF.

The gene calls are TRBV7-8 and TRBJ2-1, with TRBD1 matching 10 bases. Germline-derived CDR1 and CDR2 are SGHVS and FQNEAQ. The CDR3 consists of 15 residues. The V gene end was trimmed by 5 bases and the J gene end by 3 bases; junction bases not matched to a gene: 4. Here the CDR3 DNA reads TGTGCCAGCAGCCCGGGGACAGGGGACTACAATGAGCAGTTCTTC. Encoded protein: CASSPGTGDYNEQFF.

This chain joins TRBV11-3 and TRBJ2-3, with D possibly matching TRBD2 (7 bases). Germline V gives CDR1 SGHNT, CDR2 YENEEA. The CDR3 runs to 18 residues. V lost 2 bases, J lost 3 bases, and 21 bases lay in between. CDR3 DNA sequence: TGTGCCAGCAGCTTACTTTCTCGGGGGGCGAAAGGTACAGATACGCAGTATTTT. Encoded protein: CASSLLSRGAKGTDTQYF.

The chain is built from TRBV7-2 and TRBJ2-5, with D possibly called TRBD1 or TRBD2 (5 bases each). V dropped 4 bases and J dropped 2 bases, with 8 bases sitting between them. This CDR3 is 13 amino acids long. From germline, CDR1 is SGHTA and CDR2 FQGNSA. The CDR3 nucleotides read TGTGCCAGCAGCTCGGGACCGCAAGAGACCCAGTACTTC. Translation: CASSSGPQETQYF.

This clone was observed a few times. J is TRBJ2-5 and V is TRBV6-5, with TRBD2 as a possible D gene (6 bases). CDR1 and CDR2 from the germline V gene are MNHEY and SVGAGI. Trimming left V 2 bases short and J 5 bases short, with 15 bases between. The CDR3 has 15 amino acids. The CDR3 DNA sequence: TGTGCCAGCAGTTACGGGGGGAGAACCGGGGAGACCCAGTACTTC. Residues: CASSYGGRTGETQYF.

This rearrangement joins TRBV28 to TRBJ2-6, with D unresolved. In germline, CDR1 is MDHEN, CDR2 SYDVKM. The CDR3 has 16 amino acids. Trimming pared 3 bases from V and 1 base from J, leaving 10 bases between. CDR3 coding DNA: TGTGCCAGCAGTTTCCCGGGCCAGTCTGGGGCCAACGTCCTGACTTTC. Its translation: CASSFPGQSGANVLTF.

The chain carries TRBV6-1 and TRBJ2-7; 7 nucleotides match TRBD1. The V gene end was trimmed by 3 bases and the J gene end by 2 bases; junction bases not matched to a gene: 4. The V gene's germline CDR1 is MNHNS and CDR2 SASEGT. CDR3 size: 14 residues. The CDR3 loop is CASSDGQGAYEQYF. The CDR3 region has the DNA TGTGCCAGCAGTGATGGTCAGGGGGCCTACGAGCAGTACTTC.

The rearrangement uses TRBV27 and TRBJ1-5; 8 nucleotides line up with TRBD1. CDR1 MNHEY and CDR2 SMNVEV come from the germline V gene (reference sequence). Trimming cost V 5 bases and J 0 bases; bases outside gene matches: 6. The CDR3 runs 16 residues. The CDR3 region has the DNA TGTGCCAGCAGTCCCTCGACAGGGGATAGCAATCAGCCCCAGCATTTT. Translating it yields CASSPSTGDSNQPQHF.

J is TRBJ2-1 and V is TRBV5-1, with TRBD2 matching 13 bases. The J segment lost 8 bases and the V segment lost 2 bases, leaving 7 bases of the junction unmatched. This CDR3 region has 16 residues. Germline V gives CDR1 SGHRS, CDR2 YFSETQ. This CDR3 is CASSFAGTSGIYEQFF. Written as DNA, the CDR3 is TGCGCCAGCAGCTTCGCCGGGACTAGCGGGATCTATGAGCAGTTCTTC. Using reference TRBV5-1 and TRBJ2-1 for the parts outside the CDR3, the full variable domain is KAGVTQTPRYLIKTRGQQVTLSCSPISGHRSVSWYQQTPGQGLQFLFEYFSETQRNKGNFPGRFSGRQFSNSRSEMNVSTLELGDSALYLCASSFAGTSGIYEQFFGPGTRLTVL.

The rearrangement links TRBV5-1 to TRBJ1-1; the match to TRBD1 covers 7 bases. This CDR3 comprises 11 residues. With V trimmed by 4 bases and J by 11 bases, 5 bases remained unmatched. Germline V lookup: CDR1 SGHRS, CDR2 YFSETQ. This chain's CDR3 is CASSIGQAAFF. Here the CDR3 DNA reads TGCGCCAGCAGCATCGGACAGGCGGCTTTCTTT.

This chain links TRBV27 with TRBJ2-2; 9 bases are a match to TRBD1. With V trimmed by 2 bases and J by 7 bases, 8 bases remained unmatched. CDR3 length: 16 residues. Looked up from germline, CDR1 is MNHEY and CDR2 is SMNVEV (reference sequence). CDR3 in DNA: TGTGCCAGCAGTTTAGGGGACAGGGTCAGGGACGGGGAGCTGTTTTTT. The encoded protein is CASSLGDRVRDGELFF.

CDR3 sequence: CASSFELAGVNEQFF. In DNA form, the CDR3 reads TGTGCCAGCAGCTTCGAACTAGCGGGAGTTAATGAGCAGTTCTTC. This chain connects TRBV11-2 to TRBJ2-1; 11 nucleotides align to TRBD2. Germline V gives CDR1 SGHAT, CDR2 FQNNGV. J was trimmed by 7 bases and V by 3 bases; bases with no gene match: 5. This CDR3 has 15 amino acids. The full variable domain, its missing parts supplied by reference TRBV11-2 and TRBJ2-1, is EAGVAQSPRYKIIEKRQSVAFWCNPISGHATLYWYQQILGQGPKLLIQFQNNGVVDDSQLPKDRFSAERLKGVDSTLKIQPAKLEDSAVYLCASSFELAGVNEQFFGPGTRLTVL.

The V gene is TRBV15, the J gene TRBJ1-1, with D uncertain. This CDR3 has 14 amino acids. Germline values: CDR1 LNHNV, CDR2 YYDKDF (reference sequence). Deletions cut 3 bases from V and 1 base from J, with 9 bases between. CDR3: CATSSRGANTEAFF. Here the CDR3 DNA reads TGTGCCACCAGCAGCCGCGGAGCGAACACTGAAGCTTTCTTT.

The rearrangement links TRBV4-2 to TRBJ1-3; the D is unclear. Germline V gene lookup returns CDR1 LGHNA and CDR2 YNFKEQ. The length of the CDR3 is 16 residues. V was pared by 0 bases and J by 0 bases, with 9 bases between. The CDR3 DNA reads TGTGCCAGCAGCCAAGAGTCCCTGAGCTCTGGAAACACCATATATTTT. Translating it yields CASSQESLSSGNTIYF.